This T cell receptor beta chain was sequenced for a study of shared clonotypes between healthy human individuals. Running of the assay took place at deep level. Sequenced by immunoSEQ multiplex PCR; TCRdb stores in-frame clones only, minus some. This sample has millions of clones, with approximately 94% found just once. Germline values: CDR1 SGHRS, CDR2 YFSETQ. CDR3 length: 14 residues. Trimming took off 0 bases at V and 5 bases at J, with 12 bases between the two ends. CD8 cells classed as naive were CD45RO-negative and positively selected for CCR7, excluding terminally differentiated effector memory CD45RA+ cells.

The sequence was collected from a young man in good health. The material sequenced was naive CD8+ T cells sorted from blood. This chain connects TRBV5-1 to TRBJ2-7; no clear D. The CDR3 spells CASSLDRSIDEQYF. Written as DNA, the CDR3 is TGCGCCAGCAGCTTGGACCGATCAATCGACGAGCAGTACTTC.